This record covers a single TCR beta chain. Using ten immunoSEQ deep assay plates, investigators sequenced unsorted PBMC DNA. The authors' processing: Filtering differed for immunoSEQ, which gave only junction sequences without quality scores. Some clones are missing from TCRdb's copy, which holds only in-frame ones; the method was immunoSEQ multiplex PCR. D and trimming were read from the DNA, whereas the V and J calls and clone size are those reported in that table. This sample carries about 490,000 clones, roughly 85% of them seen once, and the ten largest clones take 10% to 15%. This sample is drawn from a study of shared clonotypes between healthy human individuals. With 5 bases removed from V and 7 bases from J, the gap between germline ends came to 14 bases. Germline CDR1 is SGHTA and CDR2 is FQGNSA. CDR3 length equals 13 residues.

The source is a middle-aged woman in good health. Some clones in this sample may be carry-over from other donors' samples. The chain employs TRBV7-2 and TRBJ1-1, with D possibly TRBD1 on 5 matching bases. The material sequenced was PBMCs. The CDR3 nucleotides are TGTGCCAGCAGCCGGGGCGCAGAAGGTGAAGCTTTCTTT. This gives the protein CASSRGAEGEAFF.